Listed below are T cell receptor beta chains from one sample, sequenced in a study of a mutant IDH1 vaccine in newly diagnosed glioma. This table comes from immunoSEQ multiplex PCR, and its TCRdb copy is limited to in-frame clones, with some not included. The profile covers 50,000 or so clones, with 91% appearing a single time and under 2.5% taken by the ten largest. Antigens of these TCRs are unknown. The sequences come from PBMCs, collected from a glioma patient whose treatment included an IDH1 peptide vaccine. All receptors come from a man aged 50 to 59 with glioma. CDR3s include the opening cysteine and the closing phenylalanine or tryptophan. The D gene is left open where the match is weak. For some rows the clone size is stated as once, few or many, or as a class when expanded; others skip it.

D gene | J gene | clone size | V gene | CDR3 DNA | CDR3 protein
NA | TRBJ1-2 | NA | TRBV5-1 | TGCGCCAGCAGCTTGAGCGGCCGCCCGTTACGAGATGGCTACACCTTC | CASSLSGRPLRDGYTF
TRBD1 | TRBJ1-1 | NA | TRBV4-1 | TGCGCCAGCAGCCCGAATCCAGGACAGGGGGCGCGAAGAGCTTTCTTT | CASSPNPGQGARRAFF
NA | TRBJ1-4 | NA | TRBV18 | TGTGCCAGCTCACCATATAACAGGAATAATGAAAAACTGTTTTTT | CASSPYNRNNEKLFF
TRBD1 | TRBJ1-6 | NA | TRBV28 | TGTGCCAGCAGAACAGGGGGCAATAATTCACCCCTCCACTTT | CASRTGGNNSPLHF
NA | TRBJ1-2 | NA | TRBV7-6 | TGTGCCAGCAGCACTCACGGCACTGGCTACACCTTC | CASSTHGTGYTF
NA | TRBJ2-3 | NA | TRBV9 | TGTGCCAGCAGCGCCGGGACCCAAGATACGCAGTATTTT | CASSAGTQDTQYF
NA | TRBJ2-6 | NA | TRBV29-1 | TGCAGCGTTTTTGGGTCAGGGGCCAACGTCCTGACTTTC | CSVFGSGANVLTF
NA | TRBJ2-7 | NA | TRBV9 | TGTGCCAGCAGCGTAGCTGATTCCGAGCAGTACTTC | CASSVADSEQYF
NA | TRBJ1-2 | NA | TRBV6-1 | TGTGCCAGCAGTGAAGCGCCGGTCGGGGACTATGGCTACACCTTC | CASSEAPVGDYGYTF
TRBD2 | TRBJ2-1 | NA | TRBV29-1 | TGCAGCGTTGAACGGGGCGAGGAGACTAGCGGGGATTTTTCCTACAATGAGCAGTTCTTC | CSVERGEETSGDFSYNEQFF
TRBD1 | TRBJ2-7 | NA | TRBV28 | TGTGCCAGCAGGACAGGGTATGAGCAGTACTTC | CASRTGYEQYF
TRBD2 | TRBJ2-2 | once | TRBV2 | TGTGCCAGCAGTGAAGAAGTACTAGCGGGAATGTTTTTT | CASSEEVLAGMFF
NA | TRBJ2-7 | NA | TRBV7-9 | TGTGCCAGCAGCTTAGCGGAAGAACCCTACGAGCAGTACTTC | CASSLAEEPYEQYF
NA | TRBJ2-3 | NA | TRBV29-1 | TGCAGCGTTTTAGAGGGATCTAGCACAGATACGCAGTATTTT | CSVLEGSSTDTQYF
NA | TRBJ1-5 | NA | TRBV15 | TGTGCCACCAGCAGTGCGGGGCATCAGCCCCAGCATTTT | CATSSAGHQPQHF
TRBD2 | TRBJ2-1 | NA | TRBV5-1 | TGCGCCAGCAGCTGGACTAGCGACTACAATGAGCAGTTCTTC | CASSWTSDYNEQFF
NA | TRBJ1-3 | NA | TRBV25-1 | TGTGCCAGCAGTGGGAAGGACAACACTCTCTCCAACACCATATATTTT | CASSGKDNTLSNTIYF
NA | TRBJ2-4 | few | TRBV2 | TGTGCCAGCAGCGATAGACAGAAAGCCAAAAACATTCAGTACTTC | CASSDRQKAKNIQYF
NA | TRBJ2-5 | NA | TRBV4-1 | TGCGCCAGCAGCCAAGATATAAGGGGCTGGCAGTACTTC | CASSQDIRGWQYF
TRBD2 | TRBJ2-7 | NA | TRBV19 | TGTGCCAGTAGCTATAGGTCGAGCGGGGGGGCCAGGACCTACGAGCAGTACTTC | CASSYRSSGGARTYEQYF
TRBD1 | TRBJ1-4 | NA | TRBV28 | TGTGCCAGCAGCCATACGACAGGGAGCCTTAATGAAAAACTGTTTTTT | CASSHTTGSLNEKLFF
NA | TRBJ2-3 | NA | TRBV5-4 | TGTGCCAGCAGCTTGGGAGGGGATACGCAGTATTTT | CASSLGGDTQYF
NA | TRBJ2-2 | NA | TRBV29-1 | TGCAGCGTTTCAGGGGCCACCGGGGAGCTGTTTTTT | CSVSGATGELFF
NA | TRBJ1-4 | NA | TRBV28 | TGTGCCAGCAGTTTATATGGGGCATCGATGGGTGAAAAACTGTTTTTT | CASSLYGASMGEKLFF
NA | TRBJ1-1 | NA | TRBV7-9 | TGTGCCAGCAGCTTCTTGGAGAACACTGAAGCTTTCTTT | CASSFLENTEAFF
TRBD1 | TRBJ1-1 | NA | TRBV28 | TGTGCCAGCAGTGAACCGGGACAGGGGGGGGCTGAAGCTTTCTTT | CASSEPGQGGAEAFF
NA | TRBJ2-7 | NA | TRBV7-2 | TGTGCCAGCAGCTTAGTCGGGGTACAAAACTACGAGCAGTACTTC | CASSLVGVQNYEQYF
NA | TRBJ1-5 | NA | TRBV19 | TGTGCCAGTAGTTCCTGGGACAGCAATCAGCCCCAGCATTTT | CASSSWDSNQPQHF
NA | TRBJ2-5 | NA | TRBV5-1 | TGCGCCAGCAGCGTACCACAGGGCCAGGAGACCCAGTACTTC | CASSVPQGQETQYF
TRBD2 | TRBJ2-5 | NA | TRBV4-1 | TGCGCCAGCAGCTATACTAGCGGGGAGACCCAGTACTTC | CASSYTSGETQYF
TRBD2 | TRBJ2-7 | NA | TRBV7-9 | TGTGCCAGCAGCTCCACGGGACTAGCGGGGGGGAGGGTACGGAACGAGCAGTACTTC | CASSSTGLAGGRVRNEQYF
NA | TRBJ2-7 | NA | TRBV30 | TGTGCCTGGAGTAGAGGTCTCTCCTACGAGCAGTACTTC | CAWSRGLSYEQYF
NA | TRBJ2-1 | NA | TRBV7-3 | TGTGCCAGCAGCCCTCTATACAGGGGCGGCAGGGGGAGGGACAATGAGCAGTTCTTC | CASSPLYRGGRGRDNEQFF
NA | TRBJ2-7 | NA | TRBV14 | TGTGCCAGCAGCCAAGATAGGTGGAGCGGCCCGCTCGAGCAGTACTTC | CASSQDRWSGPLEQYF
NA | TRBJ1-1 | NA | TRBV4-2 | TGTGCCAGCAGCCAAGATATGAGGGGGGGAATGAACACTGAAGCTTTCTTT | CASSQDMRGGMNTEAFF
TRBD2 | TRBJ2-2 | few | TRBV7-8 | TGTGCCAGCAGCCCCTCTGGCGGGGGGGCAGCCGGGGAGCTGTTTTTT | CASSPSGGGAAGELFF
TRBD2 | TRBJ2-2 | NA | TRBV10-2 | TGCGCCAGCAGTGAGTCGACTAGCGGGAGAGGCAGCACCGGGGAGCTGTTTTTT | CASSESTSGRGSTGELFF
NA | TRBJ2-5 | NA | TRBV7-9 | TGTGCCAGCAGCTTAGGAGTGGGACACCAACAAGAGACCCAGTACTTC | CASSLGVGHQQETQYF
NA | TRBJ1-1 | NA | TRBV7-3 | TGTGCCAGCAGCCAGACATCATCGGGGAACACTGAAGCTTTCTTT | CASSQTSSGNTEAFF
TRBD1 | TRBJ1-5 | NA | TRBV6-6 | TGTGCCAGCACAGGAACCCAGACAGGGCCGGGTGGGCCCCAGCATTTT | CASTGTQTGPGGPQHF
NA | TRBJ1-6 | NA | TRBV4-3 | TGCGCCAGCAGCCAAGGACATCGGACAGTCAATTCACCCCTCCACTTT | CASSQGHRTVNSPLHF